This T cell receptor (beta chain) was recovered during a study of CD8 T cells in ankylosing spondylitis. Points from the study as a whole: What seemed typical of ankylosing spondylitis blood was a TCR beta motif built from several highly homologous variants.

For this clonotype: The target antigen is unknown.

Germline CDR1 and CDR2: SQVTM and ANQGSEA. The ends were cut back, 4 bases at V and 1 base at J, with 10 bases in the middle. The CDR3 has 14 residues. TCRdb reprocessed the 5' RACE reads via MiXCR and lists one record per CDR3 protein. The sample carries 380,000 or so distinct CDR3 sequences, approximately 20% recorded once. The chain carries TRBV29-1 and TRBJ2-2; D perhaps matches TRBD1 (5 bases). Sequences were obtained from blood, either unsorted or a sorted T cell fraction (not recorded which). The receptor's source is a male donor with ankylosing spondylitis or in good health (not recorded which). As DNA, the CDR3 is TGCAGCGTTGTGGGCAGGGAGAACACCGGGGAGCTGTTTTTT. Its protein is CSVVGRENTGELFF.